The text below deals with one T cell receptor beta chain. In the original processing: Cell counts per sample came from amplifying reference gene primers. Sequenced by immunoSEQ multiplex PCR; TCRdb stores in-frame clones only, minus some. The DNA was the basis for D and trimming; V, J and clone size are from that table. The sample holds fewer than 140,000 clones, over 60% seen once. This specimen belongs to a study of blood T cell repertoires in COVID-19. On the study more broadly: The United States, Italy and Spain provided the acute and convalescent COVID-19 samples.

CDR1 is SGHRS, CDR2 YFSETQ, per germline. This CDR3 has 15 residues. After removal of 4 bases from V and 1 base from J, the junction contained 5 bases not matched to a gene. Source material: peripheral blood. V gene TRBV5-1 combines with J gene TRBJ1-1; TRBD1 matches 9 bases. This receptor was identified in a man older than 75 with COVID-19, enrolled during active disease. The CDR3 DNA follows: TGCGCCAGCAGCGATCCGGGACAGGGGAACACTGAAGCTTTCTTT. Translating gives CASSDPGQGNTEAFF.